Listed here are 17 T cell receptor beta chains from one sample, sequenced in a study of T cells in Graves' hyperthyroidism and ophthalmopathy. RNA transcripts gave rise to amplified TCR beta CDR3 regions. The HTBI primer set drove a first-round RT-PCR of the TCR CDR3. One entry per CDR3 protein, called by TCRdb with MiXCR from the multiplex PCR reads. Of 300,000 to 400,000 distinct CDR3 sequences detected, about 13% appear once; the ten largest clones hold about 9.1%. Specimen: blood. Receptor source: a woman aged 18-29 years with Graves' hyperthyroidism.

In its sample, this clonotype was seen many times. The rearrangement joins TRBV28 to TRBJ1-4; D ambiguous. V was trimmed by 6 bases and J by 5 bases, leaving 13 bases between them. The CDR3 length is 14 residues. Germline CDR1 and CDR2: MDHEN and SYDVKM. The CDR3 spells CASSPPEVNEKLFF. CDR3 DNA sequence: TGTGCCAGCAGCCCCCCAGAAGTGAATGAAAAACTGTTTTTT.

This clonotype showed up just a few times. The chain couples TRBV5-1 to TRBJ1-2; D is unclear. CDR1 SGHRS and CDR2 YFSETQ come from the germline V gene. The length of the CDR3 is 14 residues. The ends were cut back, 1 base at V and 4 bases at J, with 11 bases in the middle. The CDR3 loop reads CASSLQVEGYGYTF. As DNA, the CDR3 is TGCGCCAGCAGCTTGCAGGTGGAGGGCTATGGCTACACCTTC.

This clonotype appeared many times. DNA for the CDR3: TGTGCCAGCAGTTTGATACAGGTTAGGGGCACAGATACGCAGTATTTT. Amino acids: CASSLIQVRGTDTQYF. The chain recombines TRBV12-3 or TRBV12-4 with TRBJ2-3, with D possibly matching TRBD1 (5 bases). This CDR3 has 16 amino acids. Trimming took 3 bases from V and 1 from J, leaving 14 bases between them.

This clonotype was seen many times. V is TRBV11-3 and J is TRBJ2-3, with D uncertain. CDR3 size: 14 residues. The germline V gene has CDR1 SGHNT and CDR2 YENEEA. The V gene lost 1 base and the J gene lost 3 bases, with 8 bases spanning the gap. The CDR3 nucleotides read TGTGCCAGCAGCTTAGGCTATGGGACAGATACGCAGTATTTT. Translated: CASSLGYGTDTQYF.

This clonotype was recorded many times. One junction end disagrees with the germline gene, perhaps due to a read error. The chain joins TRBV7-2 to TRBJ2-1; 10 bases align to TRBD2. The germline V gene has CDR1 SGHTA and CDR2 FQGNSA. This CDR3 has 16 amino acids. The CDR3 protein is CASSIAGGVRYNEQFF. The CDR3 region has the DNA TGTGCCAGCAGCATAGCGGGAGGAGTGCGCTACAATGAGCAGTTCTTC.

This clonotype has just a few counts. The chain carries TRBV10-2 and TRBJ1-5, with D uncertain. The germline V gene has CDR1 WSHSY and CDR2 SAAADI. V lost 7 bases and J 2 bases, leaving 21 bases between the germline ends. The length of the CDR3 is 17 residues. DNA of the CDR3: TGCGCCAGCACGGAGGACGGGTCTCGCTCGGGCAATCAGCCCCAGCATTTT. Its protein is CASTEDGSRSGNQPQHF.

The chain has TRBV19 and TRBJ2-5; maybe TRBD2 (6 bases). Germline CDR1 is LNHDA and CDR2 is SQIVND (reference sequence). V was shortened by 7 bases and J by 5 bases, with 26 bases between the two germline ends. CDR3 size: 17 residues. CDR3 region: CASTNIWRDSLGETQYF. CDR3 in DNA: TGTGCCAGTACTAATATCTGGCGGGACTCCCTCGGGGAGACCCAGTACTTC. The full variable domain, completed using reference TRBV19 and TRBJ2-5, is DGGITQSPKYLFRKEGQNVTLSCEQNLNHDAMYWYRQDPGQGLRLIYYSQIVNDFQKGDIAEGYSVSREKKESFPLTVTSAQKNPTAFYLCASTNIWRDSLGETQYFGPGTRLLVL.

This clonotype was observed a handful of times. The CDR3 DNA reads TGTGCCAGCTCAGGCGCCCCATCAGGGGCCCACGAGCAGTACTTC. This translates into CASSGAPSGAHEQYF. The J gene is TRBJ2-7, the V gene TRBV28; D possibly corresponds to TRBD1 (6 bases). CDR3 length: 15 amino acids. Per germline, CDR1 MDHEN and CDR2 SYDVKM. Trimming left V 8 bases short and J 5 bases short, with 22 bases between.

In this sample, this clonotype turned up many times. The chain joins TRBV2 to TRBJ2-7, with D unclear. The CDR3 extends over 12 amino acids. In germline, CDR1 is SNHLY, CDR2 FYNNEI. Deletions cut 2 bases from V and 5 bases from J, with 7 bases between. The CDR3 nucleotides read TGTGCCAGCAGTGAAAGTAAGGACGAGCAGTACTTC. It translates to CASSESKDEQYF.

Ten or more counts support this clonotype. The chain employs TRBV3-1 and TRBJ2-7; D possibly corresponds to TRBD2 (5 bases). The CDR3 loop spans 15 amino acids. V lost 0 bases to trimming and J lost 4 bases, with 13 bases between them. Looked up from germline, CDR1 is LGHDT and CDR2 is YNNKEL (reference sequence). This CDR3 reads CASSQEGSSRYEQYF. The DNA for the CDR3 is TGTGCCAGCAGCCAAGAGGGGAGCAGCAGGTACGAGCAGTACTTC.

This clonotype has a count of ten or more. This chain joins TRBV7-2 and TRBJ1-1; tentative D call: TRBD1 (5 bases). The CDR3 spans 13 residues. CDR1 and CDR2 (germline): SGHTA, FQGNSA. V lost 2 bases and J lost 9, with 13 bases in between. The CDR3: CASSLYLEGKAFF. Here the CDR3 DNA reads TGTGCCAGCAGCTTATATTTAGAGGGGAAAGCTTTCTTT. Full variable domain (rest looked up from reference TRBV7-2 and TRBJ1-1): GAGVSQSPSNKVTEKGKDVELRCDPISGHTALYWYRQSLGQGLEFLIYFQGNSAPDKSGLPSDRFSAERTGGSVSTLTIQRTQQEDSAVYLCASSLYLEGKAFFGQGTRLTVV.

The gene calls are TRBV20-1 and TRBJ1-6, with D possibly being TRBD1 (5 bases). The CDR3 has 12 residues. V shed 5 bases and J shed 10 bases, with 12 bases lying between them. CDR1 DFQATT and CDR2 SNEGSKA come from the germline V gene (reference sequence). DNA of the CDR3: TGCAGTGCTGAGAGGGGAAGCTCACCCCTCCACTTT. Amino acids: CSAERGSSPLHF.

This clonotype occurred a few times. V gene TRBV12-3 or TRBV12-4 combines with J gene TRBJ1-5; D is undetermined. This CDR3 contains 15 residues. Between the trimmed V and J ends, which lost 3 bases and 3 bases, there was a span of 12 bases. DNA of the CDR3: TGTGCCAGCAGTTTGTGGCAGGCCTTCAATCAGCCCCAGCATTTT. Translation: CASSLWQAFNQPQHF.

This chain joins TRBV5-6 and TRBJ2-3; no definite D call. The CDR3 extends over 14 amino acids. Between the trimmed V and J ends, which lost 4 bases and 0 bases, there was a span of 9 bases. From germline, CDR1 is SGHDT and CDR2 YYEEEE. The CDR3 sequence is CASSPTQSTDTQYF. The DNA for the CDR3 is TGTGCCAGCAGCCCAACACAGAGCACAGATACGCAGTATTTT.

The chain is built from TRBV7-9 and TRBJ1-6; a weak D match, TRBD1 (6 bases). Germline V lookup: CDR1 SEHNR, CDR2 FQNEAQ (reference sequence). CDR3 length: 13 amino acids. Trimming stripped 8 bases from V and 7 bases from J, with 12 bases between. In DNA form, the CDR3 reads TGTGCCAGCTCAATGGGGGCCAATTCACCCCTCCACTTT. Its protein product is CASSMGANSPLHF. Looking up the rest from reference TRBV7-9 and TRBJ1-6 gives the full variable domain: DTGVSQNPRHKITKRGQNVTFRCDPISEHNRLYWYRQTLGQGPEFLTYFQNEAQLEKSRLLSDRFSAERPKGSFSTLEIQRTEQGDSAMYLCASSMGANSPLHFGNGTRLTVT.

This clonotype was seen at least ten times. The V call is TRBV6-2 or TRBV6-3, the J call TRBJ2-3, with 8 bases lining up with TRBD1. Germline trimming cut 6 bases from V and 5 bases from J; bases unmatched to any gene: 4. The length of the CDR3 is 13 residues. Looked up from germline, CDR1 is MNHEY and CDR2 is SVGEGT. CDR3 sequence (DNA): TGTGCCAGCAGGAGGACAGGGATAGATACGCAGTATTTT. This gives the protein CASRRTGIDTQYF.

This clonotype has ten or more counts. The chain has TRBV7-6 and TRBJ2-7, with 9 bases identical to TRBD2. Germline CDR1 SGHVS, CDR2 FNYEAQ. V trimming: 5 bases; J trimming: 6 bases; junction bases outside the gene matches: 14. CDR3 length equals 16 residues. The CDR3, as DNA: TGTGCCAGCAGCCCCCCTAGCGGGAAAGTACCTGGCGAGCAGTACTTC. Translating it yields CASSPPSGKVPGEQYF. The full variable domain, its missing parts supplied by reference TRBV7-6 and TRBJ2-7, is GAGVSQSPRYKVTKRGQDVALRCDPISGHVSLYWYRQALGQGPEFLTYFNYEAQQDKSGLPNDRFSAERPEGSISTLTIQRTEQRDSAMYRCASSPPSGKVPGEQYFGPGTRLTVT.